This T cell receptor beta chain was documented in a study of control samples from healthy donors and cancer patients. This clone showed up just once. The germline gives CDR1 SGHTA, CDR2 FQGTGA. V gave up 1 base and J gave up 1 base, with 7 bases separating them. The CDR3 is 14 residues long. Using immunoSEQ multiplex PCR, the repertoire was profiled, and TCRdb retains in-frame clones only, with some absent. The sample consists of 100,000 to 150,000 clones, 87% of them appearing once. The sequenced sample was blood. This TCR was recovered from a man aged 18 to 29 in good health. The gene calls are TRBV7-3 and TRBJ1-1, with D uncertain. The CDR3 sequence is CASSLRGSNTEAFF. CDR3 in DNA: TGTGCCAGCAGCTTAAGAGGTTCGAACACTGAAGCTTTCTTT.